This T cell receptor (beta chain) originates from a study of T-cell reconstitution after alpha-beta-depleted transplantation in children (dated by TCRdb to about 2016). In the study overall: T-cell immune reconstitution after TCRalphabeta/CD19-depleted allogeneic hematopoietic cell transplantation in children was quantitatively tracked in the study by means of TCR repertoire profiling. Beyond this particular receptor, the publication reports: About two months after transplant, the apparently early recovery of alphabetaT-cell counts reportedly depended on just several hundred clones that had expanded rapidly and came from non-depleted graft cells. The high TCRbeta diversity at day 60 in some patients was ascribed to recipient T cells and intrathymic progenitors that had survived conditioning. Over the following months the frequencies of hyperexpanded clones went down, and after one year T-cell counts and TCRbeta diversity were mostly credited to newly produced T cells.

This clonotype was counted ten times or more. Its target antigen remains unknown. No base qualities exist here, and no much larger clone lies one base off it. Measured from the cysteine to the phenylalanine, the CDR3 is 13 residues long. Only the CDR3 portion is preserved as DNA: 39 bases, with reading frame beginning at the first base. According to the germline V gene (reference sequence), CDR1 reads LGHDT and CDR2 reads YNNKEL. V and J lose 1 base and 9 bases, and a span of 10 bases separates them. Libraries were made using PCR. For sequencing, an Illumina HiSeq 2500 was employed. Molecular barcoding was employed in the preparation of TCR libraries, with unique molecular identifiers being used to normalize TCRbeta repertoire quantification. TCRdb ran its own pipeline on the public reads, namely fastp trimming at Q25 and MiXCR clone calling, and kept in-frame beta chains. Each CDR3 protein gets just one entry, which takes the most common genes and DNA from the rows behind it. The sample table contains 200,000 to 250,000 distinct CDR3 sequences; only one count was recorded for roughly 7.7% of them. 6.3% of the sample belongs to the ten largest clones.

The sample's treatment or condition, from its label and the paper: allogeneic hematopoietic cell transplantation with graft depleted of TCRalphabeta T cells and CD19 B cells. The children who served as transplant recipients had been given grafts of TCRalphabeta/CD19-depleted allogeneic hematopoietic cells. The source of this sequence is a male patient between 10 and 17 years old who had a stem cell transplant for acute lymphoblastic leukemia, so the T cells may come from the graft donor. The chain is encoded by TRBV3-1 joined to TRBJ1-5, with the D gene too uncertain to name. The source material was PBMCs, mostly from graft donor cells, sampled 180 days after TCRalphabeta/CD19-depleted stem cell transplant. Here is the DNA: TGTGCCAGCAGCCAAGGGACCGCCACGCCCCAGCATTTT. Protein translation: CASSQGTATPQHF.